This TCR beta chain appears in the sequencing data of a study of T cell responses to AZD1222 COVID-19 vaccine. The V gene's germline CDR1 is SGHRS and CDR2 YFSETQ. The V and J ends lost 0 bases and 9 bases respectively, with 13 bases between them. This CDR3 spans 15 amino acids. The study's findings and limits: Spike-specific TCR breadth and depth both grew after two AZD1222 doses.

This clone appeared a single time. What it binds is unknown. The repertoire was sequenced with immunoSEQ multiplex PCR; TCRdb's copy has only in-frame clones and lacks some. Of fewer than 150,000 clones listed, roughly 90% were seen once; the top ten hold 1.5% to 2%. This receptor was identified in an adult who received the AZD1222 COVID-19 vaccine. The material sequenced was peripheral blood, taken 28 days after the second AZD1222 dose. The chain carries TRBV5-1 and TRBJ1-6; D call uncertain. The CDR3, as DNA: TGCGCCAGCAGCTTGGCCGTTAGGGATAGTTCACCCCTCCACTTT. Translation: CASSLAVRDSSPLHF.